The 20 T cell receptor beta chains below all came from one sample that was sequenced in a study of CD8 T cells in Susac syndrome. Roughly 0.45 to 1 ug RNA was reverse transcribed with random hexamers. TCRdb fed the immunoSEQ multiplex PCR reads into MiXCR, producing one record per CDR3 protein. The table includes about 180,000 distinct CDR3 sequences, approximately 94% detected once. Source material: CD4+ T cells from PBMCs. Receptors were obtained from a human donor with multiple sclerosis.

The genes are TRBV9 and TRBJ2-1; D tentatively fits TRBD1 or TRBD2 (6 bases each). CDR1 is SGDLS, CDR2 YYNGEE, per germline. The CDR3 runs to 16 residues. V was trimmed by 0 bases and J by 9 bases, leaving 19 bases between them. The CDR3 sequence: CASSVAQGTPGGEQFF. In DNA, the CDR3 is TGTGCCAGCAGCGTAGCTCAAGGGACACCCGGGGGTGAGCAGTTCTTC.

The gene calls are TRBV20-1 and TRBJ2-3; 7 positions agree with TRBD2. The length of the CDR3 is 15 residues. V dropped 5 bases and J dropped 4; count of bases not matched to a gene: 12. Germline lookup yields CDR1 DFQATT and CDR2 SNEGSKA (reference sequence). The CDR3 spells CSAASRRGLSDTQYF. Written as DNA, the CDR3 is TGCAGTGCTGCCAGTCGGCGGGGGTTATCAGATACGCAGTATTTT.

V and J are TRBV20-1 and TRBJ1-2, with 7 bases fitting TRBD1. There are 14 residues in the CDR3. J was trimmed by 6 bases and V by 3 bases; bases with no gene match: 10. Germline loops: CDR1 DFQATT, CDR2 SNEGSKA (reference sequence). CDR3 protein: CSARKTGRVDGYTF. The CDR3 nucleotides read TGCAGTGCTAGGAAGACAGGGAGGGTGGATGGCTACACCTTC.

For the CDR3, the DNA is TGTGCCAGCAGCGGGGGGGACTATAAAAACATTCAGTACTTC. It encodes CASSGGDYKNIQYF. V gene TRBV9 combines with J gene TRBJ2-4, with 7 bases lining up with TRBD2. CDR3 length: 14 residues. V was clipped by 3 bases and J by 4 bases; unmatched bases: 4. Per the germline V gene, CDR1 is SGDLS and CDR2 is YYNGEE.

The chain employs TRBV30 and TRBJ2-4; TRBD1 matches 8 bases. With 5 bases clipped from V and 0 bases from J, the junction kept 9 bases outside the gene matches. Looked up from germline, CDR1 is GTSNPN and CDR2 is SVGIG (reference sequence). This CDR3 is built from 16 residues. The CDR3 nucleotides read TGTGCCTGGGGGGACAGGAGGGACTTAGCCAAAAACATTCAGTACTTC. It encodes CAWGDRRDLAKNIQYF.

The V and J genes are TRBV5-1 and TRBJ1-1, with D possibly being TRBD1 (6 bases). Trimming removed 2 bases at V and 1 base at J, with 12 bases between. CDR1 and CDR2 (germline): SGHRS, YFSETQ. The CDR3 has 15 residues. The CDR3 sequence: CASSLQGSQNTEAFF. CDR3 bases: TGCGCCAGCAGCTTACAGGGATCCCAGAACACTGAAGCTTTCTTT.

The CDR3 sequence is CASSLGAGATSGGYEQYF. CDR3 bases: TGTGCCAGCAGCTTAGGGGCCGGGGCAACTAGCGGAGGCTACGAGCAGTACTTC. The chain has TRBV7-9 and TRBJ2-7; 8 nucleotides align to TRBD2. The germline V gene has CDR1 SEHNR and CDR2 FQNEAQ (reference sequence). CDR3 size: 18 residues. Trimming took 1 base from V and 3 from J; bases not matched to a gene: 14.

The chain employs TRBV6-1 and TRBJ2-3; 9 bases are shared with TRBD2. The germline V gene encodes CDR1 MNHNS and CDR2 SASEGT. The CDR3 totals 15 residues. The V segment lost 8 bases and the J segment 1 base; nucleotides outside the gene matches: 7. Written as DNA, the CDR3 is TGTGCCAGCCGAGGGGGCGGGGGGGGCACAGATACGCAGTATTTT. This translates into CASRGGGGGTDTQYF.

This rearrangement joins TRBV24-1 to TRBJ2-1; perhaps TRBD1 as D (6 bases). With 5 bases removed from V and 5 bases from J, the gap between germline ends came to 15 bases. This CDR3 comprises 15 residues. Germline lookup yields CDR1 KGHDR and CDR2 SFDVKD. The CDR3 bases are TGTGCCACCAGTGTTCAGGGGTCCCTCAACAATGAGCAGTTCTTC. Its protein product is CATSVQGSLNNEQFF.

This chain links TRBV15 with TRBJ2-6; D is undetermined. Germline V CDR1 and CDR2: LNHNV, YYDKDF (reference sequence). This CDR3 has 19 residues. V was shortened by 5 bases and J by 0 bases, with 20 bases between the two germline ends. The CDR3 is CATSHGPRSDFSGANVLTF. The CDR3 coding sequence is TGTGCCACCAGCCATGGTCCTAGGTCTGACTTCTCTGGGGCCAACGTCCTGACTTTC.

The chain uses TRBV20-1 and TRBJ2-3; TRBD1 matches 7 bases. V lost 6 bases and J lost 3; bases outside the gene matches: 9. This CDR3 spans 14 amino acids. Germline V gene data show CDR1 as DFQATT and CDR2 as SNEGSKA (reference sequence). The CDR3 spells CSALDRLVTDTQYF. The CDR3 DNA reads TGCAGTGCCCTGGACAGGTTGGTAACAGATACGCAGTATTTT.

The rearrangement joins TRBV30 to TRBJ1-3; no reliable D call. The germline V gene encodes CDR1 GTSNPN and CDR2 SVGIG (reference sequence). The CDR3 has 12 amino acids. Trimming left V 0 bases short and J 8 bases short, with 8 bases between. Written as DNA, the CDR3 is TGTGCCTGGAGTGTATTGGACCACACCATATATTTT. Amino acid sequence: CAWSVLDHTIYF. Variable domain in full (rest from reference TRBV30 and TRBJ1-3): SQTIHQWPATLVQPVGSPLSLECTVEGTSNPNLYWYRQAAGRGLQLLFYSVGIGQISSEVPQNLSASRPQDRQFILSSKKLLLSDSGFYLCAWSVLDHTIYFGEGSWLTVV.

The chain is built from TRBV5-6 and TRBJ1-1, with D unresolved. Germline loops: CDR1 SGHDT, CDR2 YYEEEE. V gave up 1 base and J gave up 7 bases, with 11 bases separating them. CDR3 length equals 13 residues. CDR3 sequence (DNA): TGTGCCAGCAGCTTGTTGACGGGCGGTGAAGCTTTCTTT. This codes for CASSLLTGGEAFF.

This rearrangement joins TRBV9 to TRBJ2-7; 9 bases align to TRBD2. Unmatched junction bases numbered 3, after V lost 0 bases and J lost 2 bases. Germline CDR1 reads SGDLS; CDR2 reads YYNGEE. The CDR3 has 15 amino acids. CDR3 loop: CASSVGPSGAYEQYF. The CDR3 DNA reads TGTGCCAGCAGCGTAGGGCCTAGCGGGGCCTACGAGCAGTACTTC.

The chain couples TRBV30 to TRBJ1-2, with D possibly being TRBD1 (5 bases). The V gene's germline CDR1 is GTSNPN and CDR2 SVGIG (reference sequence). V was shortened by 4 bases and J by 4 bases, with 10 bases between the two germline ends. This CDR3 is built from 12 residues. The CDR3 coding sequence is TGTGCCTGGAACCGGGACGGCTATGGCTACACCTTC. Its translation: CAWNRDGYGYTF.

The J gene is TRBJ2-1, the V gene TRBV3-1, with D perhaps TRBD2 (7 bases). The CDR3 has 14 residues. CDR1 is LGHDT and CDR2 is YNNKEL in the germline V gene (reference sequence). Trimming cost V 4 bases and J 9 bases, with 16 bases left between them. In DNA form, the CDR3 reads TGTGCCAGCAGCCTGGGGGGGGCCACAATTGAGCAGTTCTTC. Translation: CASSLGGATIEQFF.

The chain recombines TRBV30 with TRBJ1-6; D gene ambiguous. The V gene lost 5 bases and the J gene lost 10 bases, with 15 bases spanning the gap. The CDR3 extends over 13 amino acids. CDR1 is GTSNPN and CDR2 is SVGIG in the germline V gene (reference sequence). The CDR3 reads CAWAEKPSSPLHF. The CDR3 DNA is TGTGCCTGGGCGGAGAAGCCAAGCTCACCCCTCCACTTT.

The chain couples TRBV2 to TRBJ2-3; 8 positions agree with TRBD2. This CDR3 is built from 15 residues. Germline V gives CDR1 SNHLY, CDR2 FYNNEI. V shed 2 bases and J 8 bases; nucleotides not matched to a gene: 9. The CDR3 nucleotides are TGTGCCAGCAGTGAACTAACGGGGGGGCCTGGTACGCAGTATTTT. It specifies CASSELTGGPGTQYF.

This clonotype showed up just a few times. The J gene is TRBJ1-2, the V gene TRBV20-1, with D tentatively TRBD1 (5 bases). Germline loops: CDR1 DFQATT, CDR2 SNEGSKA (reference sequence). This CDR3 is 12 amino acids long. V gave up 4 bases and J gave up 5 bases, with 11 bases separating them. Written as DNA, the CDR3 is TGCAGTGCTACCCAGGGAGGGTATGGCTACACCTTC. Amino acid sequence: CSATQGGYGYTF.

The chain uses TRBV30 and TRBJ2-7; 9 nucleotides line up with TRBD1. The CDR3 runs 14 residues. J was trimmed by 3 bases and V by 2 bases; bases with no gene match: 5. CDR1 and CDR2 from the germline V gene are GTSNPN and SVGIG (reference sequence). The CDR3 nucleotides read TGTGCCTGGAGTACGGGACAGGGTGGCTACGAGCAGTACTTC. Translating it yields CAWSTGQGGYEQYF.